The 22 T cell receptor beta chains in this list originate from one sample, sequenced in a study of T-cell memory formation after mild COVID-19. TCRdb processed the 5' RACE reads anew with MiXCR; each CDR3 protein has one entry. The sample yields approximately 430,000 distinct CDR3 sequences, 23% seen once. The material sequenced was PBMCs or a T cell subset sorted from them (not recorded which). All receptors come from an adult woman who had mild COVID-19 (a few samples of this study predate the infection). Cell type and time point are not known.

V gene TRBV6-2 or TRBV6-3 combines with J gene TRBJ2-1; 8 bases align to TRBD2. The germline gives CDR1 MNHEY, CDR2 SVGEGT. This CDR3 contains 15 residues. V was clipped by 6 bases and J by 10 bases; unmatched bases: 14. CDR3 DNA: TGTGCCAGCAGCCCCTCCGGGGGGGGGGCAGGGGAGCAGTTCTTC. It translates to CASSPSGGGAGEQFF.

V is TRBV27 and J is TRBJ2-2; 7 nucleotides align to TRBD1. Germline assignment: CDR1 MNHEY and CDR2 SMNVEV (reference sequence). This CDR3 spans 12 amino acids. V dropped 10 bases and J dropped 5; count of bases not matched to a gene: 4. The CDR3 region has the DNA TGTGCCACCGTACAGGGGACCGGGGAGCTGTTTTTT. Translation gives CATVQGTGELFF.

This clonotype was detected a few times. Here the CDR3 reads CASSFGRGRTSYNEQFF. The CDR3 DNA follows: TGTGCCAGCAGTTTTGGGAGGGGACGGACCTCCTACAATGAGCAGTTCTTC. The chain carries TRBV12-3 or TRBV12-4 and TRBJ2-1, with 7 bases aligning to TRBD2. The trim removed 3 bases at V and 0 bases at J, leaving 8 bases unmatched. This CDR3 has 17 amino acids.

This rearrangement joins TRBV12-3 or TRBV12-4 to TRBJ2-1; D remains unclear. CDR3 size: 14 residues. Trimming removed 7 bases at V and 0 bases at J, with 10 bases between. DNA for the CDR3: TGTGCCAGCACCCGAGATGGCTCCTACAATGAGCAGTTCTTC. Translated: CASTRDGSYNEQFF.

The chain has TRBV11-2 and TRBJ1-3; D is uncertain. The germline V gene encodes CDR1 SGHAT and CDR2 FQNNGV. This CDR3 region has 14 residues. The V gene lost 3 bases and the J gene lost 0 bases, with 6 bases spanning the gap. The CDR3 protein is CASSFWGSGNTIYF. Here the CDR3 DNA reads TGTGCCAGCAGCTTTTGGGGCTCTGGAAACACCATATATTTT.

This clonotype was found a few times. This chain links TRBV20-1 with TRBJ2-1, with D unresolved. Germline loops: CDR1 DFQATT, CDR2 SNEGSKA (reference sequence). Trimming took 2 bases from V and 5 from J, leaving 4 bases between them. CDR3 length equals 11 residues. Here the CDR3 DNA reads TGCAGTGCTAGAAAACACAATGAGCAGTTCTTC. This translates into CSARKHNEQFF.

In this sample, this clonotype turned up a few times. V usage is TRBV20-1 and J usage is TRBJ2-5, with D perhaps TRBD1 or TRBD2 (5 bases each). V was pared by 2 bases and J by 7 bases, with 20 bases between. This CDR3 is 15 amino acids long. Germline V gene sequence: CDR1 DFQATT, CDR2 SNEGSKA (reference sequence). In nucleotides, the CDR3 is TGCAGTGCTAGACCACACCAAGGGACCCCGGTGACCCAGTACTTC. Amino acids: CSARPHQGTPVTQYF.

J is TRBJ1-2 and V is TRBV20-1; possibly TRBD1 for D (5 bases). This CDR3 has 15 residues. Germline V CDR1 and CDR2: DFQATT, SNEGSKA (reference sequence). V lost 1 base and J 4 bases, leaving 16 bases between the germline ends. Here the CDR3 DNA reads TGCAGTGCTAGAGTCGAATCAGACAGTTTCTATGGCTACACCTTC. This gives the protein CSARVESDSFYGYTF.

The V gene is TRBV2, the J gene TRBJ2-2, with TRBD2 identical over 9 bases. The CDR3 has 15 amino acids. Unmatched junction bases numbered 3, after V lost 6 bases and J lost 1 base. CDR1 is SNHLY and CDR2 is FYNNEI in the germline V gene. CDR3 in DNA: TGTGCCAGCAGACCGCGGGAGGGGAACACCGGGGAGCTGTTTTTT. This gives the protein CASRPREGNTGELFF. The full variable domain, with the rest looked up from reference TRBV2 and TRBJ2-2, is EPEVTQTPSHQVTQMGQEVILRCVPISNHLYFYWYRQILGQKVEFLVSFYNNEISEKSEIFDDQFSVERPDGSNFTLKIRSTKLEDSAMYFCASRPREGNTGELFFGEGSRLTVL.

The V gene is TRBV4-1, the J gene TRBJ2-3; D remains ambiguous. The CDR3 covers 15 residues. Germline CDR1 reads MGHRA; CDR2 reads YSYEKL. Trimming removed 0 bases at V and 4 bases at J, with 11 bases between. The chain's CDR3 is CASSQDPPSSDTQYF. The CDR3 nucleotides are TGCGCCAGCAGCCAAGATCCCCCTTCATCAGATACGCAGTATTTT.

V is TRBV18 and J is TRBJ2-7, with D perhaps TRBD2 (5 bases). Germline assignment: CDR1 KGHSH and CDR2 LQKENI. V lost 5 bases, J lost 2 bases, and 13 bases lay in between. This CDR3 comprises 14 residues. CDR3 amino acids: CASSNSEGPYEQYF. Here the CDR3 DNA reads TGTGCCAGCTCAAACAGTGAGGGCCCCTACGAGCAGTACTTC.

The chain's CDR3 is CASSFLGDNQPQHF. The CDR3 DNA is TGTGCCAGCAGTTTTTTGGGGGACAATCAGCCCCAGCATTTT. The chain uses TRBV12-3 or TRBV12-4 and TRBJ1-5; D perhaps matches TRBD1 (5 bases). Trimming pared 3 bases from V and 3 bases from J, leaving 9 bases between. This CDR3 has 14 amino acids.

The chain has TRBV29-1 and TRBJ2-2; 12 nucleotides agree with TRBD2. The CDR3 totals 18 residues. V was clipped by 3 bases and J by 5 bases; unmatched bases: 13. Germline CDR1 reads SQVTM; CDR2 reads ANQGSEA. CDR3 coding DNA: TGCAGCGTTGAGTCATGGACTAGCGGGACGAGAGGTACCGGGGAGCTGTTTTTT. This translates into CSVESWTSGTRGTGELFF.

This clonotype was seen a few times. The chain combines TRBV30 with TRBJ1-1; 8 bases match TRBD1. The CDR3 runs 15 residues. Germline assignment: CDR1 GTSNPN and CDR2 SVGIG (reference sequence). J was trimmed by 3 bases and V by 3 bases; bases with no gene match: 9. The CDR3 nucleotides are TGTGCCTGGAGGTCTCAGGGGGCGGCGGACACTGAAGCTTTCTTT. Translating it yields CAWRSQGAADTEAFF.

The chain carries TRBV6-2 or TRBV6-3 and TRBJ2-1; the match to TRBD1 covers 7 bases. The CDR3 has 16 amino acids. Germline V gene sequence: CDR1 MNHEY, CDR2 SVGEGT. Trimming removed 2 bases from V and 6 bases from J; junction bases left unmatched: 10. The DNA of the CDR3 is TGTGCCAGCAGTTACACGGGACAGAGCCCTGGCAATGAGCAGTTCTTC. Translating gives CASSYTGQSPGNEQFF.

This clonotype was recorded a few times. This chain joins TRBV7-9 and TRBJ2-3; possibly TRBD2 for D (5 bases). The CDR3 covers 14 residues. V lost 2 bases and J lost 4, with 10 bases in between. CDR1 and CDR2 from the germline V gene are SEHNR and FQNEAQ (reference sequence). CDR3 bases: TGTGCCAGCAGCTTAAGTGGGAGCTCAGATACGCAGTATTTT. It codes for CASSLSGSSDTQYF. The full variable domain, rest sourced from reference TRBV7-9 and TRBJ2-3, is DTGVSQNPRHKITKRGQNVTFRCDPISEHNRLYWYRQTLGQGPEFLTYFQNEAQLEKSRLLSDRFSAERPKGSFSTLEIQRTEQGDSAMYLCASSLSGSSDTQYFGPGTRLTVL.

The chain uses TRBV7-6 and TRBJ2-1; no definite D call. Germline V gene sequence: CDR1 SGHVS, CDR2 FNYEAQ. Trimming took off 1 base at V and 13 bases at J, with 14 bases between the two ends. The CDR3 is 13 residues long. In nucleotides, the CDR3 is TGTGCCAGCAGCTTAGGAGTCAGAGCCACCCAGTTCTTC. The encoded protein is CASSLGVRATQFF.

The V call is TRBV3-1, the J call TRBJ1-1, with a tentative D call TRBD1 (6 bases). CDR1 is LGHDT, CDR2 YNNKEL, per germline (reference sequence). V lost 1 base, J lost 1 base, and 13 bases lay in between. The CDR3 has 16 amino acids. CDR3 DNA: TGTGCCAGCAGCCAAGCCCCAGGGGCCCCGAACACTGAAGCTTTCTTT. This translates into CASSQAPGAPNTEAFF. Drawing the rest from reference TRBV3-1 and TRBJ1-1, the complete variable domain is DTAVSQTPKYLVTQMGNDKSIKCEQNLGHDTMYWYKQDSKKFLKIMFSYNNKELIINETVPNRFSPKSPDKAHLNLHINSLELGDSAVYFCASSQAPGAPNTEAFFGQGTRLTVV.

The rearrangement uses TRBV29-1 and TRBJ1-1, with 8 nucleotides matching TRBD1. The CDR3 sequence is 13 residues long. V was pared by 7 bases and J by 5 bases, with 9 bases of the junction left unmatched. Germline lookup yields CDR1 SQVTM and CDR2 ANQGSEA. CDR3 DNA sequence: TGCAGCGGTAGACAGGGGATCGGGACTGAAGCTTTCTTT. Amino acid sequence: CSGRQGIGTEAFF.

This chain joins TRBV7-8 and TRBJ2-1, with D maybe TRBD2 (6 bases). The CDR3 sequence is 14 residues long. Trimming removed 6 bases at V and 5 bases at J, with 14 bases between. In germline, CDR1 is SGHVS, CDR2 FQNEAQ. CDR3 sequence: CASRTRTNDNEQFF. CDR3 in DNA: TGTGCCAGCAGGACCCGGACTAACGACAATGAGCAGTTCTTC.

This clonotype has only a few counts. The chain joins TRBV29-1 to TRBJ1-2; the D gene is possibly TRBD1 (6 bases). The CDR3 extends over 13 amino acids. Germline values: CDR1 SQVTM, CDR2 ANQGSEA. Trimming took 7 bases from V and 0 from J, leaving 12 bases between them. CDR3 loop: CSARDNSNYGYTF. DNA of the CDR3: TGCAGCGCGCGGGACAACTCTAACTATGGCTACACCTTC.

This chain connects TRBV15 to TRBJ2-7; D unresolved. The V end was cut by 3 bases, the J end by 7 bases, with 13 bases between. The CDR3 totals 13 residues. In germline, CDR1 is LNHNV, CDR2 YYDKDF (reference sequence). In DNA, the CDR3 is TGTGCCACCAGCAGGGACCGTCCTCGGGAGCAGTACTTC. This translates into CATSRDRPREQYF.